This T cell receptor beta chain stems from a study of T cell responses to AZD1222 COVID-19 vaccine. The CDR3 has 13 amino acids. With 4 bases removed from V and 2 bases from J, the gap between germline ends came to 10 bases. Germline lookup yields CDR1 SGHNT and CDR2 YYREEE (reference sequence). Assay: immunoSEQ multiplex PCR; the TCRdb copy retains only in-frame clones and omits some. The data show 130,000 to 150,000 clones, roughly 92% seen once. The chain recombines TRBV5-4 with TRBJ2-7; unclear D gene. Sequenced here: peripheral blood, sampled on day 0 of AZD1222 vaccination. This receptor was identified in an adult in good health. Here the CDR3 DNA reads TGTGCCAGCAGCCTGGGATCAGCCTACGAGCAGTACTTC. It yields the protein CASSLGSAYEQYF.